Sequencing of this TCR beta chain was carried out in a study of early T cells in non-severe SARS-CoV-2 infection. Study overall: Chains stayed unpaired after sequencing of bulk RNA from unsorted whole blood.

Attachment of unique molecular identifiers to individual cDNA molecules was performed. In TCRdb, the 5' RACE reads were re-called with MiXCR into one record per CDR3 protein. Here the sample spans some 30,000 distinct CDR3 sequences, over 3.5% being singletons. In its sample, this clonotype was seen many times. What it recognizes is unknown. The CDR3 consists of 13 residues. Trimming left V 3 bases short and J 7 bases short, with 16 bases between. Germline assignment: CDR1 GTSNPN and CDR2 SVGIG (reference sequence). General study results and limits: Anti-spike CD8 specificities were favored by VDJdb matching, whose results missed private and CD4 specificities.

What was sequenced was whole blood. This chain joins TRBV30 and TRBJ2-7, with D unclear. This clonotype was obtained from an adult who was a healthcare worker with PCR-confirmed SARS-CoV-2 infection or an uninfected control (not recorded which). CDR3 nucleotide sequence: TGTGCCTGGAGCCCGGGCACGTTTAAAGAGCAGTACTTC. Translating it yields CAWSPGTFKEQYF.